The entry below describes one T cell receptor (beta chain). TCRdb re-called the 5' RACE reads; one entry per CDR3 protein, DNA not given. Seen in this sample are over 200,000 distinct CDR3 sequences; the ten most common clones hold roughly 0.4%. This CDR3 has 11 residues. Per germline, CDR1 SGHNT and CDR2 YENEEA. This specimen belongs to a study of T cells expressing NK-cell markers. Input material: blood T cells: a sorted CD56 or NKG2C T cell subset, CD4+ or CD8+ T cells, or bulk PBMC T cells (not recorded which). The chain joins TRBV11-3 to TRBJ2-1. The TCR originated in a man younger than 35 in good health. The CDR3 sequence: CASTEKGEQFF. Drawing the rest from reference TRBV11-3 and TRBJ2-1, the complete variable domain is EAGVVQSPRYKIIEKKQPVAFWCNPISGHNTLYWYLQNLGQGPELLIRYENEEAVDDSQLPKDRFSAERLKGVDSTLKIQPAELGDSAVYLCASTEKGEQFFGPGTRLTVL.